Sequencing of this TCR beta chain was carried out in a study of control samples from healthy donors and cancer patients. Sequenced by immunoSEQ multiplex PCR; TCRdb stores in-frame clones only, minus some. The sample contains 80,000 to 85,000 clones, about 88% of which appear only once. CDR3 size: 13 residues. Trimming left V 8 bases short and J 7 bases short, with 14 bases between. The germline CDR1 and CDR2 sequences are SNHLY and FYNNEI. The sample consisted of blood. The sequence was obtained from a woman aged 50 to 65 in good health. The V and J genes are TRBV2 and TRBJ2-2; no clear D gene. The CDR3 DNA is TGTGCCAGCCGCGGAGAATTATACGGGGAGCTGTTTTTT. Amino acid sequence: CASRGELYGELFF.